A single sample gave rise to the 14 T cell receptor beta chains below, sequenced in a study of blood T cell repertoires in COVID-19. The table came from immunoSEQ multiplex PCR; TCRdb's copy has only in-frame clones and leaves some out. The sample lists about 94,000 clones; approximately 79% were seen once. Input material: peripheral blood. The receptors were gathered from a man in his 70s with COVID-19, enrolled during active disease.

The rearrangement uses TRBV7-8 and TRBJ2-7, with TRBD2 as a possible D gene (6 bases). In germline, CDR1 is SGHVS, CDR2 FQNEAQ. The CDR3 spans 14 residues. V was shortened by 5 bases and J by 5 bases, with 16 bases between the two germline ends. CDR3 nucleotides: TGTGCCAGCAGCGCCGGAGGGGTGGGAAACGAGCAGTACTTC. Translated, it gives CASSAGGVGNEQYF. Combining the CDR3 with reference TRBV7-8 and TRBJ2-7 gives the whole variable domain GAGVSQSPRYKVAKRGQDVALRCDPISGHVSLFWYQQALGQGPEFLTYFQNEAQLDKSGLPSDRFFAERPEGSVSTLKIQRTQQEDSAVYLCASSAGGVGNEQYFGPGTRLTVT.

The chain carries TRBV19 and TRBJ2-3; 9 bases map to TRBD2. The CDR3 spans 13 residues. The trim removed 6 bases at V and 6 bases at J, leaving 4 bases unmatched. Germline assignment: CDR1 LNHDA and CDR2 SQIVND (reference sequence). The CDR3, as DNA: TGTGCCAGTAGCCGGACTAGCGCTGATACGCAGTATTTT. Protein: CASSRTSADTQYF.

The sample holds a few counts of this clone. The rearrangement joins TRBV7-9 to TRBJ2-7; 12 positions match TRBD2. The CDR3 spans 14 residues. The V and J ends lost 2 bases and 5 bases, in that order; junction bases with no gene match: 1. Germline CDR1 is SEHNR and CDR2 is FQNEAQ (reference sequence). CDR3 DNA: TGTGCCAGCAGCTTATGGACTAGCGGGAACGAGCAGTACTTC. Its translation is CASSLWTSGNEQYF.

This chain uses TRBV9 with TRBJ2-2, with 8 nucleotides matching TRBD1. The germline V gene encodes CDR1 SGDLS and CDR2 YYNGEE. The V gene end was trimmed by 0 bases and the J gene end by 4 bases; junction bases not matched to a gene: 2. The CDR3 runs to 15 residues. The chain's CDR3 is CASSVAQGGTGELFF. As DNA, the CDR3 is TGTGCCAGCAGCGTAGCACAGGGGGGCACCGGGGAGCTGTTTTTT.

This clone occurred once. V gene TRBV7-6 combines with J gene TRBJ1-6; D not certain. The V gene lost 0 bases and the J gene lost 6 bases, with 12 bases spanning the gap. This CDR3 is 16 amino acids long. The germline gives CDR1 SGHVS, CDR2 FNYEAQ. The CDR3 sequence: CASSLAPEYFNSPLHF. DNA for the CDR3: TGTGCCAGCAGCTTAGCTCCCGAGTACTTTAATTCACCCCTCCACTTT.

The chain combines TRBV9 with TRBJ1-3, with D possibly TRBD1 on 6 matching bases. With 0 bases removed from V and 2 bases from J, the gap between germline ends came to 6 bases. The CDR3 consists of 14 residues. CDR1 is SGDLS, CDR2 YYNGEE, per germline. In nucleotides, the CDR3 is TGTGCCAGCAGCGTAGAGGGGGCTGGAAACACCATATATTTT. Protein product: CASSVEGAGNTIYF.

This chain uses TRBV7-3 with TRBJ2-3; TRBD2 aligns across 12 bases. J lost 1 base, V lost 5 bases, and 1 base had no gene match. Germline CDR1 SGHTA, CDR2 FQGTGA. The CDR3 has 15 residues. In nucleotides, the CDR3 is TGTGCCAGCAGCCGGACTAGCGGGGGCACAGATACGCAGTATTTT. Translating gives CASSRTSGGTDTQYF.

The chain combines TRBV15 with TRBJ2-7; D unclear. V gave up 0 bases and J gave up 0 bases, with 9 bases separating them. This CDR3 is built from 15 residues. Looked up from germline, CDR1 is LNHNV and CDR2 is YYDKDF (reference sequence). The CDR3 bases are TGTGCCACCAGCAGAGATTTGAGTCACTCCTACGAGCAGTACTTC. Amino acid sequence: CATSRDLSHSYEQYF.

The rearrangement uses TRBV11-2 and TRBJ2-5, with 10 bases fitting TRBD2. The CDR3 totals 15 residues. With V trimmed by 5 bases and J by 5 bases, 8 bases remained unmatched. CDR1 is SGHAT, CDR2 FQNNGV, per germline. In nucleotides, the CDR3 is TGTGCCAGCAGCAGAGCAGCGGGAGGGCCTGAGACCCAGTACTTC. Its translation is CASSRAAGGPETQYF.

The chain is built from TRBV6-5 and TRBJ2-3, with D unresolved. Germline assignment: CDR1 MNHEY and CDR2 SVGAGI. CDR3 length: 11 amino acids. Deletions cut 6 bases from V and 2 bases from J, with 3 bases between. The CDR3 bases are TGTGCCAGCAGATACACAGATACGCAGTATTTT. Its protein product is CASRYTDTQYF.

The V call is TRBV6-2 or TRBV6-3, the J call TRBJ2-7; 10 bases map to TRBD1. Per the germline V gene, CDR1 is MNHEY and CDR2 is SVGEGT. J gave up 2 bases and V 6 bases, and 10 bases lay outside the gene matches. The CDR3 contains 16 residues. DNA of the CDR3: TGTGCCAGCAGCCCAACCCCCGGGACAGGGGCCTACGAGCAGTACTTC. Its protein is CASSPTPGTGAYEQYF.

V usage is TRBV19 and J usage is TRBJ2-5, with D perhaps TRBD1 (5 bases). Trimming stripped 2 bases from V and 1 base from J, with 8 bases between. The CDR3 has 14 residues. CDR1 LNHDA and CDR2 SQIVND come from the germline V gene (reference sequence). CDR3 sequence (DNA): TGTGCCAGTAGTATAATGGGGCTCCAAGAGACCCAGTACTTC. Translating it yields CASSIMGLQETQYF.

This clone was seen only a few times. The chain joins TRBV5-6 to TRBJ1-1, with D hard to call. Germline CDR1 reads SGHDT; CDR2 reads YYEEEE. The germline V and J ends were trimmed by 0 bases and 3 bases, with 12 bases remaining between them. The CDR3 covers 15 residues. DNA of the CDR3: TGTGCCAGCAGCTTGGATCTTTCCCGGGACACTGAAGCTTTCTTT. It yields the protein CASSLDLSRDTEAFF.

This rearrangement joins TRBV14 to TRBJ1-1, with 8 bases identical to TRBD1. CDR1 is SGHDN, CDR2 FVKESK, per germline. The CDR3 runs 15 residues. With V trimmed by 6 bases and J by 4 bases, 10 bases remained unmatched. CDR3 protein: CASSQLTGDFTEAFF. CDR3 nucleotides: TGTGCCAGCAGTCAACTGACAGGGGACTTCACTGAAGCTTTCTTT.